The rows below give T cell receptor beta chains drawn from one sample of a study of CD8+ T cells in alopecia areata. Libraries were prepared by immunoSEQ multiplex PCR; TCRdb keeps only in-frame clonotypes and omits some of them. The repertoire has more than 150,000 clones, approximately 50% of them found once; the top ten carry 10%. The source was CD8+ T cells sorted from blood, collected at approximately week 51, from a patient treated with tofacitinib. The receptors shown here come from a human donor with alopecia areata. The conserved cysteine and the conserved F or W are not part of the CDR3 here.

TRBV6-5 ASSYSVAGSEQY
TRBV30 AWSVSGGLSYNSPLH
TRBV15 ATSRFPGLADRSSYEQY
TRBV6-5 ASSPGVFTGELF
TRBV11-1 ASSPNSLLRGSQNEKLF
TRBV30 IGGGSVGDTQY
TRBV5-1 ASSPRGGKVNTEAF
TRBV27 ASSFTSGETQY
TRBV30 AWSATWWDTEAF
TRBV29-1 SVDWGAEAF
TRBV6-1 ASSLEGSYEQY
TRBV5-1 ASSLDGTPYEQY
TRBV5-1 ASSPGTANTGELF
TRBV6-5 ASTDDRGVPLT
TRBV29-1 SVGGGGMMYEQY
TRBV10-2 ASTLDTNTEAF
TRBV7-2 ASSLVAGGLDEQF
TRBV2 ASLGGSSNEQF
TRBV7-2 ASSSTAYNEQF
TRBV14 ASSSGGGGFTGTEAF
TRBV4-1 ASSQGIIGGAPGELF
TRBV10-3 AISDRGNYGYT
TRBV19 ASSIQGYISEQY
TRBV13 ASSLPGQDYGYT
TRBV15 ATSRSWGGNAEAF
TRBV5-5 ASSSVQGAWYEQY
TRBV12-5 ASGLAGPGTEAF
TRBV11-2 ASSALETQY
TRBV27 ASSLMGGADTQY
TRBV6-5 ASSYTMNTEAF
TRBV7-9 ASRPGTGTYNEQF
TRBV4-2 ASSIRTGEGNEQF
TRBV4-3 ASSQGLAGDTHAYEQY
TRBV30 AWSVGTGPYGYT
TRBV13 ASSLQTGIQETQY
TRBV7-9 ASSLERETAQETQY
TRBV5-5 ASSLTANTEAF
TRBV7-6 ASSLVGGPVETQY
TRBV4-1 ASSQGRVIPPGYT
TRBV6-5 ASSYSEGPPGETQY
TRBV4-3 ASSHRTGNYNEQF
TRBV6-6 ASSRHRPPGGYGYT
TRBV6-5 ASSYSDSFNSPLH
TRBV5-6 ASSLKGQETQY
TRBV5-4 ASSLEGRSYEQY
TRBV9 ASSVGGSSGNTIY
TRBV6-5 ASSPRQGRYGYT
TRBV7-3 ASSWTPYNSPLH
TRBV4-2 ASSQDRGLWDIQY
TRBV9 ASSRSISYNEQF
TRBV27 ASSLDLAEEQY
TRBV25-1 ASGWGDTQY
TRBV7-9 ASSLGGDSYEQY
TRBV15 ATSALGLDNEQF
TRBV5-6 ASSRGAASNQPQH
TRBV2 ASRDRVYEQY
TRBV5-1 ASSTGSGNTIY
TRBV6-6 ASSSLDRDSQPQH
TRBV7-9 ASSLGRQGTEQY
TRBV11-2 ASSRTPAETQY